Below, 22 T cell receptor beta chains from the same sample are listed, as sequenced in a study of CD8+ T cells in alopecia areata. Sorting of pooled cutaneous lymph node cells used CD4, CD8alpha, NKG2D, NKG2ACE and other markers. In each case, RNA was isolated and then reverse transcribed into cDNA as the sequencing template. Using immunoSEQ multiplex PCR, the repertoire was profiled, and TCRdb retains in-frame clones only, with some absent. The specimen has about 300,000 clones, none found just once. Sequenced: CD4+ T cells sorted from a lymph node. These receptor sequences come from a C3H/HeJ mouse with alopecia areata. For this mouse line, the MHC haplotype is H2-k.

Points on this clone: Genes here carry mouse names. The read ends 3 residues early relative to the CDR3; the germline J gene fills the gap. This same CDR3 is encoded by further DNA sequences in the sample. This chain uses TRBV5 with TRBJ1-6; D uncertain. TRBJ1-6 is designated an ORF whose function remains uncertain. Per the germline V gene, CDR1 is LGHNA and CDR2 is YNLKQL (reference sequence). Trimming removed 0 bases from V and 4 bases from J, with 7 bases in between. The CDR3 loop spans 15 amino acids. The CDR3 DNA, read in part, is TGTGCCAGCAGCCAAGATGAAGGGTATAATTCGCCC. Translating gives CASSQDEGYNSP. In full, the CDR3 is CASSQDEGYNSPLYF.

This clone was detected only a few times. The gene symbols are mouse symbols. The CDR3 extends 4 residues past the end of the read, so its final part is completed from the germline J gene. V is TRBV19 and J is TRBJ2-3, with 12 nucleotides matching TRBD2. Germline V gives CDR1 FNHDT, CDR2 SITEND (reference sequence). The CDR3 covers 15 residues. After removal of 5 bases from V and 4 bases from J, the junction contained 5 bases not matched to a gene. The sequenced part of the CDR3 DNA is TGTGCCAGCAGACCGGGACTGGGGGGTCCAGAA. Translation gives CASRPGLGGPE. From start to end, the CDR3 is CASRPGLGGPETLYF.

This clone was counted many times. Germline and genes here are mouse. The read comes to an end 4 residues before the CDR3 does, leaving the germline J gene to fill in the end. The V call is TRBV14, the J call TRBJ2-2, with TRBD1 matching 8 bases. From germline, CDR1 is SGHDT and CDR2 FRDEAV. The CDR3 extends over 15 amino acids. Trimming removed 5 bases from V and 0 bases from J; junction bases left unmatched: 3. The CDR3 is CASRLGQANTGQLYF. The DNA read from the CDR3 is TGTGCCAGCAGATTGGGACAGGCAAACACCGGG.

Concerning this clone itself: Germline and genes: mouse. The read gets to within 4 residues of the CDR3 end, and the germline J gene fills in the rest. This specimen includes other DNA sequences encoding the same CDR3. The chain has TRBV5 and TRBJ2-7, with TRBD1 matching over 7 bases. The CDR3 runs to 13 residues. Germline V gives CDR1 LGHNA, CDR2 YNLKQL (reference sequence). CDR3 bases read: TGTGCCAGCAGCCAAGAAACAGGGGAT. Its protein product is CASSQETGD. The complete CDR3 protein is CASSQETGDEQYF.

This clone was detected only a few times. Here the gene names and germline are mouse. The read stops 4 residues short of the end of the CDR3; the missing end is completed from the germline J gene. The chain employs TRBV31 and TRBJ2-2; D ambiguous. V was pared by 3 bases and J by 5 bases, with 7 bases between. The CDR3 length is 12 residues. Per the germline V gene, CDR1 is GKSSPN and CDR2 is SITVG. Incomplete CDR3 DNA: TGTGCCTGGAGACCTGGAACCGGG. This gives the protein CAWRPGTG. The complete CDR3 sequence is CAWRPGTGQLYF.

This clone was seen a few times. Germline and genes here are mouse. From the germline J gene comes the end of the CDR3, since the read stops 4 residues before it. V gene TRBV19 combines with J gene TRBJ1-1, with 7 bases identical to TRBD1. This CDR3 comprises 16 residues. Per germline, CDR1 FNHDT and CDR2 SITEND (reference sequence). V shed 0 bases and J 0 bases; nucleotides not matched to a gene: 5. CDR3 sequence reads: CASSIARDSANTEVFF. Incomplete CDR3 DNA: TGTGCCAGCAGTATAGCCCGGGACAGTGCAAACACA.

In its sample, this clone was seen a few times. Here the gene names and germline are mouse. The read ends 3 residues early relative to the CDR3; the germline J gene fills the gap. J is TRBJ1-6 and V is TRBV1, with 7 bases that match TRBD1. TRBJ1-6 falls under the ORF class, with uncertain function. The CDR3 covers 17 residues. The ends lost 0 bases at V and 2 bases at J; junction bases unmatched: 4. Germline loops: CDR1 NSQYPW, CDR2 LRSPGD (reference sequence). Here the CDR3 reads CTCSADRTGAYNSPLYF. The sequenced part of the CDR3 DNA is TGCACCTGCAGTGCAGATCGGACAGGCGCCTATAATTCGCCC.

This clone was seen a handful of times. Here the gene names and germline are mouse. The observed sequence ends 3 residues before the CDR3 terminus, with the missing tail filled in from the germline J gene. The chain combines TRBV1 with TRBJ1-6; the D gene is possibly TRBD1 (6 bases). TRBJ1-6 is marked as an open reading frame, function uncertain. Trimming cost V 2 bases and J 3 bases, with 8 bases left between them. Germline lookup yields CDR1 NSQYPW and CDR2 LRSPGD (reference sequence). The CDR3 is made up of 15 amino acids. The CDR3 bases that were read are TGCACCTGCAGTGCACAGGGGATCTATAATTCGCCC. Encoded protein: CTCSAQGIYNSP. The complete CDR3 protein is CTCSAQGIYNSPLYF.

This clone showed up just a few times. The germline and genes are mouse ones. The read gets to within 4 residues of the CDR3 end, and the germline J gene fills in the rest. Additional DNA sequences in this sample encode the identical CDR3. The chain employs TRBV5 and TRBJ1-2; D perhaps matches TRBD1 (6 bases). Germline V lookup: CDR1 LGHNA, CDR2 YNLKQL (reference sequence). Trimming took 0 bases from V and 3 from J, leaving 11 bases between them. The CDR3 covers 15 residues. CDR3 DNA, as far as it was read: TGTGCCAGCAGCCAAGAACAGGGTAGTGACTCC. Its protein is CASSQEQGSDS. The whole CDR3 sequence is CASSQEQGSDSDYTF.

Remarks on this clone: The gene symbols are mouse symbols. The CDR3 extends 4 residues past the end of the read, so its final part is completed from the germline J gene. The chain is built from TRBV17 and TRBJ2-7; 7 positions agree with TRBD1. Germline CDR1 is MNHDT and CDR2 is YYDKIL. CDR3 length: 13 residues. The CDR3 spells CASSREQGDEQYF. CDR3 DNA (partial): TGTGCTAGCAGTAGAGAGCAGGGGGAT.

This clone was detected a few times. Germline and genes: mouse. The CDR3 end lies 4 residues beyond the end of the read and is filled in from the germline J gene. The chain uses TRBV29 and TRBJ1-1; weak D call: TRBD1 (6 bases). The CDR3 length is 14 residues. V lost 5 bases and J lost 0, with 10 bases in between. The germline CDR1 and CDR2 sequences are MSHET and SYDVDS. This CDR3 reads CASSRDKANTEVFF. The sequenced part of the CDR3 DNA is TGTGCTAGCAGTCGGGACAAAGCAAACACA.

This clone was picked up a small number of times. Gene names denote mouse genes. Read coverage stops 4 residues before the CDR3 terminus; the germline J gene supplies the remainder. This chain connects TRBV19 to TRBJ1-1; D ambiguous. V lost 4 bases to trimming and J lost 0 bases, with 10 bases between them. The CDR3 covers 14 residues. The germline V gene encodes CDR1 FNHDT and CDR2 SITEND (reference sequence). CDR3 protein: CASSPLTANTEVFF. CDR3 DNA, as far as it was read: TGTGCCAGCAGTCCCCTTACTGCAAACACA.

This clone was detected a few times. The germline and genes are mouse ones. The read stops 4 residues short of the end of the CDR3; the missing end is completed from the germline J gene. V gene TRBV13-3 combines with J gene TRBJ2-5; TRBD1 is a possible D gene (5 bases). Germline assignment: CDR1 NNHDY and CDR2 SYVADS. The CDR3 runs 14 residues. The V and J ends lost 4 bases and 0 bases respectively, with 9 bases between them. The part of the CDR3 DNA that was read is TGTGCCAGCAGTCCCGACAGTAACCAAGAC. Translation gives CASSPDSNQD. The whole CDR3 sequence is CASSPDSNQDTQYF.

Remarks on this clone: Gene and germline names: mouse. Coverage ceases 4 residues before the CDR3 finishes, and the germline J gene fills in the end. This chain joins TRBV13-2 and TRBJ1-4; D is perhaps TRBD1 (5 bases). Germline V lookup: CDR1 NNHNN, CDR2 SYGAGS (reference sequence). This CDR3 spans 12 amino acids. CDR3: CASGGLGERLFF. CDR3 DNA (partial): TGTGCCAGCGGGGGACTGGGCGAA.

A few counts support this clone. Genes here carry mouse names. The CDR3 end falls 4 residues outside the read, so it is completed with the germline J gene. Different DNA sequences within this sample yield the same CDR3. The V call is TRBV5, the J call TRBJ2-2, with D possibly TRBD1 on 6 matching bases. Germline CDR1 and CDR2: LGHNA and YNLKQL (reference sequence). The CDR3 extends over 16 amino acids. V gave up 0 bases and J gave up 1 base, with 9 bases separating them. CDR3 residues: CASSQDRDKNTGQLYF. The part of the CDR3 DNA that was read is TGTGCCAGCAGCCAAGATAGGGACAAAAACACCGGG.

A few counts support this clone. Gene names are mouse gene names. The read terminates 4 residues ahead of where the CDR3 ends, so the germline J gene completes it. This chain joins TRBV13-3 and TRBJ2-3, with D perhaps matching TRBD1 (6 bases). CDR3 length: 14 amino acids. Germline V lookup: CDR1 NNHDY, CDR2 SYVADS. V shed 5 bases and J shed 0 bases, with 10 bases lying between them. The DNA read from the CDR3 is TGTGCCAGCAGGAGGGACATTAGTGCAGAA. Protein: CASRRDISAE. The whole CDR3 sequence is CASRRDISAETLYF.

Regarding this clone: Any gene name here is a mouse gene name. The same CDR3 can be traced to other DNA sequences in this sample. The sequenced part of the CDR3 DNA is TGTGCCAGCGGTGATGCAGGACTGGGGGGTGCAGAA. Protein sequence: CASGDAGLGGAE. The complete CDR3 protein is CASGDAGLGGAETLYF. The chain has TRBV13-2 and TRBJ2-3; TRBD2 matches at 10 bases. The read falls 4 residues short of the CDR3 end, and the missing part is taken from the germline J gene. The germline gives CDR1 NNHNN, CDR2 SYGAGS (reference sequence). The CDR3 contains 16 residues. Unmatched junction bases numbered 2, after V lost 0 bases and J lost 1 base.

This clone was seen at least ten times. Genes here carry mouse names. The CDR3 end falls 4 residues outside the read, so it is completed with the germline J gene. The chain couples TRBV17 to TRBJ2-7; 8 nucleotides match TRBD2. This CDR3 contains 13 residues. CDR1 MNHDT and CDR2 YYDKIL come from the germline V gene. The CDR3 bases that were read are TGTGCTAGCAGTAGGGTACTGGGGGAT. This codes for CASSRVLGD. In full, the CDR3 is CASSRVLGDEQYF.

This clone was detected only a few times. A far larger clone is off by one base, so a read error is likely. The gene names given are mouse names. The CDR3 goes on 4 residues after the read ends, and that part is filled in from the germline J gene. V gene TRBV19 combines with J gene TRBJ2-3, with D tentatively TRBD1 (6 bases). CDR3 length: 12 amino acids. V gave up 6 bases and J gave up 4 bases, with 9 bases separating them. CDR1 and CDR2 (germline): FNHDT, SITEND (reference sequence). The CDR3 here is CASIGTTETLYF. The covered CDR3 bases are TGTGCCAGCATAGGGACAACAGAA.

This clone was seen a few times. Germline and genes here are mouse. The read ends 3 residues early relative to the CDR3; the germline J gene fills the gap. Other nucleotide sequences in the sample specify the same CDR3. This sequence joins TRBV19 and TRBJ1-6, with D unresolved. TRBJ1-6 is an ORF; its function is uncertain. CDR3 size: 14 residues. Germline CDR1 and CDR2: FNHDT and SITEND (reference sequence). With 5 bases removed from V and 0 bases from J, the gap between germline ends came to 6 bases. The DNA read from the CDR3 is TGTGCCAGCAGCCAAAATTCCTATAATTCGCCC. Protein product: CASSQNSYNSP. The full CDR3 protein reads CASSQNSYNSPLYF.

This clone was seen a few times. All gene names here are mouse names. The CDR3 end lies 4 residues beyond the end of the read and is filled in from the germline J gene. The V call is TRBV31, the J call TRBJ2-2, with D hard to call. From germline, CDR1 is GKSSPN and CDR2 SITVG. This CDR3 region has 13 residues. Deletions cut 3 bases from V and 3 bases from J, with 8 bases between. Partial CDR3 DNA: TGTGCCTGGAGACGACAATACACCGGG. This gives the protein CAWRRQYTG. Given in full, the CDR3 is CAWRRQYTGQLYF.

Note on this clone: Mouse names are used for the genes. The sequenced fragment ends 4 residues before the CDR3 boundary, so the rest is inferred from the germline J gene. Other DNA sequences in this specimen translate into the identical CDR3. This rearrangement joins TRBV13-1 to TRBJ2-3; D gene uncertain. The CDR3 length is 15 residues. The V end was cut by 0 bases, the J end by 0 bases, with 8 bases between. Germline values: CDR1 NSHNY, CDR2 SYGAGN. CDR3 region: CASSDAGTSAETLYF. The sequenced part of the CDR3 DNA is TGTGCCAGCAGTGATGCTGGAACTAGTGCAGAA.